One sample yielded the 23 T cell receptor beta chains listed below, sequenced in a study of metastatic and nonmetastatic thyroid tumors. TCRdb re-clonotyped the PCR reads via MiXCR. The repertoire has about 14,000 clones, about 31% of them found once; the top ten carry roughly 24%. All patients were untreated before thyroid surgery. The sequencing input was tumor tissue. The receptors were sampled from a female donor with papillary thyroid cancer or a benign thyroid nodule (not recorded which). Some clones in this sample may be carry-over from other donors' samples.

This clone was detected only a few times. CDR3 sequence (DNA): TGCGCCAGCAGAACCGACAGGGGCTTGAACACTGAAGCTTTCTTT. Protein product: CASRTDRGLNTEAFF. This chain connects TRBV10-1 to TRBJ1-1; 8 nucleotides agree with TRBD1. There are 15 residues in the CDR3. The J segment lost 0 bases and the V segment lost 6 bases, leaving 6 bases of the junction unmatched. Germline V gene sequence: CDR1 WNHNN, CDR2 SYGVQD (reference sequence).

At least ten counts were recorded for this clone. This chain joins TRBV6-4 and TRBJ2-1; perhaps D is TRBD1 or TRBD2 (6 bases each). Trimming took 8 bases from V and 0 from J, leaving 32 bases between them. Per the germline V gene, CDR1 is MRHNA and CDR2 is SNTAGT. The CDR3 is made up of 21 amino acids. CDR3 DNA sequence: TGTGCCAGCCAGAGGGGGGTACGGAGCAGGAGACGAAGGAGCTCCTACAATGAGCAGTTCTTC. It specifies CASQRGVRSRRRRSSYNEQFF.

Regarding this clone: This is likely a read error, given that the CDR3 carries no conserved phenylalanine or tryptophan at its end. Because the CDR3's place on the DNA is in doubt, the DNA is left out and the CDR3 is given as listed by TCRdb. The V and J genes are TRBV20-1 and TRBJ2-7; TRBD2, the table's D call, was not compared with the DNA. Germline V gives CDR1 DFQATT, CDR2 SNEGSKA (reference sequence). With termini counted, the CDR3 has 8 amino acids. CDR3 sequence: CSATGLAG.

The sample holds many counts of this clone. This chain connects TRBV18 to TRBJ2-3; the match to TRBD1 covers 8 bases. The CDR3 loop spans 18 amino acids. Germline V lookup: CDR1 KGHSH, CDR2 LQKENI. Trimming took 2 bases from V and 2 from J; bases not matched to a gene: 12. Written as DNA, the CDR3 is TGTGCCAGCTCACCATCCGACCTTGACAGGGGATACACAGATACGCAGTATTTT. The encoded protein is CASSPSDLDRGYTDTQYF.

CDR3 region: CASSQAAGEPYEQYF. DNA of the CDR3: TGCGCCAGCAGCCAAGCGGCAGGTGAACCCTACGAGCAGTACTTC. V and J are TRBV4-3 and TRBJ2-7; no definite D call. Germline V gives CDR1 LGHNA, CDR2 YSLEER. The CDR3 is 15 amino acids. Between the trimmed V and J ends, which lost 1 base and 2 bases, there was a span of 12 bases.

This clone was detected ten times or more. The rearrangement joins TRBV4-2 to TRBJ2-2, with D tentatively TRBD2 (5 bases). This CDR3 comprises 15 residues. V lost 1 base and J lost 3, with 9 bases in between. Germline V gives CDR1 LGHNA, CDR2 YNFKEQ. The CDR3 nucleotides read TGTGCCAGCAGCCAAGTGTTCGGGGACACCGGGGAGCTGTTTTTT. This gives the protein CASSQVFGDTGELFF.

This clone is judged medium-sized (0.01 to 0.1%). CDR3 protein: CASRDGQWVPYEQYF. CDR3 sequence (DNA): TGTGCCAGCAGAGACGGACAGTGGGTCCCCTACGAGCAGTACTTC. The chain couples TRBV12-3 or TRBV12-4 to TRBJ2-7, with D possibly matching TRBD1 (6 bases). This CDR3 is 15 amino acids long. Trimming took off 6 bases at V and 2 bases at J, with 17 bases between the two ends.

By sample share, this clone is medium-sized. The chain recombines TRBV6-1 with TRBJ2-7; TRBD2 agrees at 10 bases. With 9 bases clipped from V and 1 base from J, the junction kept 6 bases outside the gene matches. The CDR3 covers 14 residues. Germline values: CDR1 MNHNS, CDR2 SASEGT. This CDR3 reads CASRSGLASYEQYF. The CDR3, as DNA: TGTGCCAGTCGGTCGGGACTAGCGTCCTACGAGCAGTACTTC.

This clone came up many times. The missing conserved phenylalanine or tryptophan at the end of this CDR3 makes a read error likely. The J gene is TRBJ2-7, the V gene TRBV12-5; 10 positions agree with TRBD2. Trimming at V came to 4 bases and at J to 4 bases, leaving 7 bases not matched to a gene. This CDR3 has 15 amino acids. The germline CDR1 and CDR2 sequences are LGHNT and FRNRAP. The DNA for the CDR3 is TGTGCTAGTGGTTCTGCTAGCGGGAGCTTATACGAGCAGTACCTC. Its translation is CASGSASGSLYEQYL.

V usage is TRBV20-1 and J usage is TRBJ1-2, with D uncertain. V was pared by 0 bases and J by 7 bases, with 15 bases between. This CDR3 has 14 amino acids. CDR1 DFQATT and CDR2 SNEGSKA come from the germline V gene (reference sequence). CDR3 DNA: TGCAGTGCTAGAGATCTCATAGGACTGGGTGGCTACACCTTC. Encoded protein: CSARDLIGLGGYTF.

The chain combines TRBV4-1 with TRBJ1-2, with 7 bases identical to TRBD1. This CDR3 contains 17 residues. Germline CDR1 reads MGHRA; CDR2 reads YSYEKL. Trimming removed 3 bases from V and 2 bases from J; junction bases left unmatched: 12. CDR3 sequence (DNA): TGCGCCAGCAGCCAGGTATTAACCGGGACAGAAAACTATGGCTACACCTTC. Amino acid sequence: CASSQVLTGTENYGYTF.

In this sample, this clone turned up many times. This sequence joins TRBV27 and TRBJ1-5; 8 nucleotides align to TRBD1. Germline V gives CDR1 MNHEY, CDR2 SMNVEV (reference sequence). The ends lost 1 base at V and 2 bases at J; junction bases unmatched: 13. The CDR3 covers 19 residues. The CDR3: CASSLLPWTGSKGNQPQHF. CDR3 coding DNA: TGTGCCAGCAGTTTATTGCCCTGGACAGGGTCTAAGGGCAATCAGCCCCAGCATTTT.

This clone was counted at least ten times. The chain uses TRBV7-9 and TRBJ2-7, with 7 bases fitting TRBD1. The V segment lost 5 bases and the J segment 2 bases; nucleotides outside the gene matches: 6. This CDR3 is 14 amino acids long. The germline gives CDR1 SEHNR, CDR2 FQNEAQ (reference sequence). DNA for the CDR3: TGTGCCAGCAGCGGACAGGTTACACCCTACGAGCAGTACTTC. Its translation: CASSGQVTPYEQYF. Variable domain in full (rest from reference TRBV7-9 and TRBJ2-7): DTGVSQNPRHKITKRGQNVTFRCDPISEHNRLYWYRQTLGQGPEFLTYFQNEAQLEKSRLLSDRFSAERPKGSFSTLEIQRTEQGDSAMYLCASSGQVTPYEQYFGPGTRLTVT.

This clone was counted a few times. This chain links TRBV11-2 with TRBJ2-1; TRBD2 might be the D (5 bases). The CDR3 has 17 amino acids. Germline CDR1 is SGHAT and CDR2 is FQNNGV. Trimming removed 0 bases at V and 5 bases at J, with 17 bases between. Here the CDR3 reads CASSLDRAHRDHNEQFF. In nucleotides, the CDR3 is TGTGCCAGCAGCTTAGATAGGGCCCACCGGGATCACAATGAGCAGTTCTTC.

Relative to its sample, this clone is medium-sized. CDR3 nucleotides: TGCAGTGCTAGCGGGACAGGGCATTATAGCAATCAGCCCCAGCATTTT. It specifies CSASGTGHYSNQPQHF. The genes are TRBV20-1 and TRBJ1-5; the match to TRBD1 covers 9 bases. Trimming at V came to 3 bases and at J to 0 bases, leaving 6 bases not matched to a gene. Germline assignment: CDR1 DFQATT and CDR2 SNEGSKA (reference sequence). This CDR3 region has 16 residues.

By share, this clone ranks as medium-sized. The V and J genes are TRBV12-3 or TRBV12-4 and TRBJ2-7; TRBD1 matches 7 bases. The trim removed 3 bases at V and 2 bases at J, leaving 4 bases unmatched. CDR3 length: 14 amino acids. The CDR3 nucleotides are TGTGCCAGCAGTTTTCTCGGACAGGCCTACGAGCAGTACTTC. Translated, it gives CASSFLGQAYEQYF.

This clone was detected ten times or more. As DNA, the CDR3 is TGTGCCAGCAGCTCAGCAACAGATGAGCAGTTCTTC. Translation: CASSSATDEQFF. The rearrangement uses TRBV28 and TRBJ2-1, with D unresolved. Germline V gives CDR1 MDHEN, CDR2 SYDVKM. The CDR3 length is 12 residues. The germline V and J ends were trimmed by 6 bases and 8 bases, with 11 bases remaining between them.

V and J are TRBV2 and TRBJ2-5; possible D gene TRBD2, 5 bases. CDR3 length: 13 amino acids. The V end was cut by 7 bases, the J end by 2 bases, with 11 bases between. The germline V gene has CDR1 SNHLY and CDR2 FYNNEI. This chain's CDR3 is CASKERSQETQYF. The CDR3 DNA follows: TGTGCCAGCAAGGAGCGGAGTCAAGAGACCCAGTACTTC.

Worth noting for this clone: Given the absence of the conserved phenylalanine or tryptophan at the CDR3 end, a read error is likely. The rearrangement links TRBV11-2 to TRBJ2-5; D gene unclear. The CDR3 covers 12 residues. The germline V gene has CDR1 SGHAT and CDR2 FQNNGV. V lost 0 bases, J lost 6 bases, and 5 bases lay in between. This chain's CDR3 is CASSLEAKTQYL. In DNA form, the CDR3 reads TGTGCCAGCAGCTTAGAAGCGAAGACCCAGTACCTC.

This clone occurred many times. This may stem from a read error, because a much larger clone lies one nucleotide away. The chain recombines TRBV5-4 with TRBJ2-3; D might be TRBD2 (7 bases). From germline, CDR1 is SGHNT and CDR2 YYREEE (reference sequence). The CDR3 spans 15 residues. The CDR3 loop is CACSGTSSGADTQYF. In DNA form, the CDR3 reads TGTGCCTGCAGCGGGACATCCTCAGGCGCGGATACGCAGTATTTT.

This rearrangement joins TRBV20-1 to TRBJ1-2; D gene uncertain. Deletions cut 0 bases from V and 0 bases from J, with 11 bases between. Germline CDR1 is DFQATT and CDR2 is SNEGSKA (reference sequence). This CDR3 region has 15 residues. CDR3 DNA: TGCAGTGCTAGAGATCTCGGGAGGCCTAACTATGGCTACACCTTC. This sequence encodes CSARDLGRPNYGYTF.

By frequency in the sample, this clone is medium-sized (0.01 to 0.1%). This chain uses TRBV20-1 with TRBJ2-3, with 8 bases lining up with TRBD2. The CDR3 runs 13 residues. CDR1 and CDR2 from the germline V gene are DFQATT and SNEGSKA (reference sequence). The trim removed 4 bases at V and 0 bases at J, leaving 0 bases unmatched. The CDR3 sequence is CSATSGSTDTQYF. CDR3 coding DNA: TGCAGTGCTACTAGCGGGAGCACAGATACGCAGTATTTT.

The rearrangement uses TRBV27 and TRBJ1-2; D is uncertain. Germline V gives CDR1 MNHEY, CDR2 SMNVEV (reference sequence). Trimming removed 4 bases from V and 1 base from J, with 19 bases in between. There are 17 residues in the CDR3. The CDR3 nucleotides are TGTGCCAGCAGTTACCTGCCAGTACATTTGGGTAACTATGGCTACACCTTC. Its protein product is CASSYLPVHLGNYGYTF.